Below, 9 T cell receptor beta chains from the same sample are listed, as sequenced in a study of blood T cells in healthy people across ages. A second PCR, run for roughly 7 to 12 cycles, used a sample-barcoded 5' primer plus a J-beta primer mix. TCRdb independently ran MiXCR on the 5' RACE reads; one entry per CDR3 protein. The profile covers about 650,000 distinct CDR3 sequences, with over 40% appearing a single time and 13% taken by the ten largest. Sequences were obtained from blood. All receptors come from a woman older than 75 in good health.

The chain couples TRBV9 to TRBJ1-5; TRBD1 might be the D (6 bases). The V gene lost 3 bases and the J gene lost 6 bases, with 16 bases spanning the gap. CDR3 length equals 15 residues. Germline CDR1 SGDLS, CDR2 YYNGEE. The CDR3 bases are TGTGCCAGCAGCGCTGACTCGGGGGGCAGTCAGCCCCAGCATTTT. Its translation: CASSADSGGSQPQHF.

This clonotype was observed a few times. The V call is TRBV20-1, the J call TRBJ1-2; 8 bases are a match to TRBD1. V dropped 4 bases and J dropped 7; count of bases not matched to a gene: 8. The CDR3 spans 13 residues. CDR1 and CDR2 (germline): DFQATT, SNEGSKA (reference sequence). In nucleotides, the CDR3 is TGCAGTGCTACGCAGGGGGCGGAAGGTGGCTACACCTTC. It yields the protein CSATQGAEGGYTF.

This clonotype was seen at least ten times. The rearrangement uses TRBV10-3 and TRBJ2-1; 9 bases fit TRBD1. The junction had 5 bases not matched to a gene; V was cut back by 6 bases and J by 8 bases. The length of the CDR3 is 13 residues. CDR1 and CDR2 (germline): ENHRY, SYGVKD. The CDR3 region has the DNA TGTGCCATCAGAGGACAGGGGCGGGATGAGCAGTTCTTC. The encoded protein is CAIRGQGRDEQFF.

This clonotype was seen a single time. V gene TRBV29-1 combines with J gene TRBJ1-2, with no clear D. Looked up from germline, CDR1 is SQVTM and CDR2 is ANQGSEA. The CDR3 runs to 13 residues. V shed 3 bases and J shed 6 bases, with 14 bases lying between them. The CDR3 DNA follows: TGCAGCGTTGAGAGGGAAAGAGGGAATGGCTACACCTTC. It codes for CSVERERGNGYTF.

V usage is TRBV6-6 and J usage is TRBJ2-5; 9 bases match TRBD1. TRBJ2-7 matches the DNA end more closely, so the J call is doubtful. Germline lookup yields CDR1 MNHNY and CDR2 SVGAGI (reference sequence). This CDR3 contains 15 residues. The CDR3 sequence is CASRLGQGKGYEQYF. Here the CDR3 DNA reads TGTGCCAGCAGACTCGGACAGGGGAAGGGCTACGAGCAGTACTTC.

In this sample, this clonotype turned up many times. The chain has TRBV11-3 and TRBJ2-3, with D unresolved. Germline loops: CDR1 SGHNT, CDR2 YENEEA. The CDR3 has 15 amino acids. V was pared by 3 bases and J by 4 bases, with 14 bases between. The CDR3, as DNA: TGTGCCAGCAGCTTGGAAGGGCTGGGTCCAGATACGCAGTATTTT. Amino acids: CASSLEGLGPDTQYF.

This clonotype was found many times. The rearrangement joins TRBV6-5 to TRBJ1-2; D gene unclear. This CDR3 comprises 12 residues. Trimming shortened V by 2 bases and J by 8 bases, and 9 bases separated the two germline ends. From germline, CDR1 is MNHEY and CDR2 SVGAGI. CDR3 sequence (DNA): TGTGCCAGCAGTTACGCTGGCGAGGGCTACACCTTC. This sequence encodes CASSYAGEGYTF.

This clonotype was recorded many times. The V gene is TRBV27, the J gene TRBJ2-3; D gene uncertain. The germline V gene has CDR1 MNHEY and CDR2 SMNVEV (reference sequence). V lost 4 bases to trimming and J lost 0 bases, with 5 bases between them. The CDR3 has 13 amino acids. DNA for the CDR3: TGTGCCAGCAGTTCGCAGAGCACAGATACGCAGTATTTT. Protein: CASSSQSTDTQYF.

This clonotype was seen many times. The chain uses TRBV6-6 and TRBJ2-7, with TRBD2 as a possible D gene (6 bases). Looked up from germline, CDR1 is MNHNY and CDR2 is SVGAGI (reference sequence). V lost 2 bases and J lost 0, with 11 bases in between. The CDR3 runs 15 residues. The CDR3 loop reads CASSYRGSSSYEQYF. The DNA of the CDR3 is TGTGCCAGCAGTTACCGGGGGAGTTCCTCCTACGAGCAGTACTTC.